The 12 T cell receptor beta chains in this list originate from one sample, sequenced in a study of regulatory T cells in long-lasting Graves disease. Time point reported: newly diagnosed GD, antithyroid drugs for less than 3 months. Making the TCR library involved RNA that had been extracted from PBMCs. Building the TCR beta libraries relied on iRepertoire HTBI primers, and CDR3 regions underwent Arm-PCR. MiXCR, run by TCRdb on the multiplex PCR reads, gives a single entry per CDR3 protein. The repertoire holds hundreds of thousands of distinct CDR3 sequences, with approximately 16% as singletons. These data also formed part of another study, on T cells in Graves' hyperthyroidism and ophthalmopathy.

The sequencing used peripheral blood mononuclear cells (PBMCs), collected at new diagnosis, from a patient treated with antithyroid drugs. Receptor source: a middle-aged woman with Graves disease.

This chain links TRBV20-1 with TRBJ1-2; D might be TRBD1 (6 bases). From germline, CDR1 is DFQATT and CDR2 SNEGSKA (reference sequence). The CDR3 is 13 residues long. Trimming stripped 6 bases from V and 10 bases from J, with 21 bases between. CDR3 loop: CSAEIPPQGTYTF. DNA for the CDR3: TGCAGTGCAGAAATCCCCCCCCAGGGGACCTACACCTTC.

This clonotype was recorded at least ten times. The J gene is TRBJ2-7, the V gene TRBV10-3; 8 positions agree with TRBD1. Looked up from germline, CDR1 is ENHRY and CDR2 is SYGVKD. Germline trimming cut 2 bases from V and 3 bases from J; bases unmatched to any gene: 9. The CDR3 contains 16 residues. CDR3 loop: CAISEPGQGSSYEQYF. DNA of the CDR3: TGTGCCATCAGTGAGCCCGGACAGGGATCGAGCTACGAGCAGTACTTC.

This clonotype has ten or more counts. The chain joins TRBV28 to TRBJ1-1; TRBD1 might be the D (6 bases). The V end was cut by 7 bases, the J end by 10 bases, with 25 bases between. The CDR3 runs to 15 residues. Germline-derived CDR1 and CDR2 are MDHEN and SYDVKM. For the CDR3, the DNA is TGTGCCAGCACAAAGGGGGTGCGGGGGGACTTTGGAGCTTTCTTT. Translating it yields CASTKGVRGDFGAFF.

This clonotype appeared many times. The chain joins TRBV3-1 to TRBJ2-5, with 8 bases identical to TRBD2. The germline V gene has CDR1 LGHDT and CDR2 YNNKEL (reference sequence). The CDR3 loop spans 15 amino acids. V trimming: 5 bases; J trimming: 7 bases; junction bases outside the gene matches: 12. This CDR3 reads CASSVAGRDRGTQYF. The CDR3 DNA sequence: TGTGCCAGCAGCGTAGCGGGGCGCGATAGGGGGACCCAGTACTTC.

This clonotype appeared a few times. The chain has TRBV6-5 and TRBJ1-2; perhaps TRBD1 as D (6 bases). Trimming shortened V by 0 bases and J by 8 bases, and 16 bases separated the two germline ends. This CDR3 spans 15 amino acids. Germline loops: CDR1 MNHEY, CDR2 SVGAGI. The CDR3 loop is CASSYSTQGYGGYTF. CDR3 nucleotide sequence: TGTGCCAGCAGTTACTCGACACAGGGATATGGGGGCTACACCTTC.

The table lists this clonotype with a few counts. The genes are TRBV7-2 and TRBJ1-4; perhaps TRBD1 as D (6 bases). Trimming shortened V by 5 bases and J by 8 bases, and 15 bases separated the two germline ends. This CDR3 comprises 14 residues. The germline V gene has CDR1 SGHTA and CDR2 FQGNSA. In DNA, the CDR3 is TGTGCCAGCAGCCGGGGGGGGGCGAACGAAAAACTGTTTTTT. Amino acids: CASSRGGANEKLFF.

On this clonotype: The junction does not match germline at one end; this may be a read error. The CDR3 region is CASTREGAGANVLAF. The CDR3 DNA reads TGTGCCAGCACTCGTGAGGGTGCTGGGGCCAACGTCCTGGCTTTC. J is TRBJ2-6 and V is TRBV2; either TRBD1 or TRBD2 may supply D (5 bases each). This CDR3 has 15 residues. Germline values: CDR1 SNHLY, CDR2 FYNNEI.

This clonotype was recorded many times. V usage is TRBV25-1 and J usage is TRBJ2-3, with D unresolved. The J call may not be correct, given that the DNA end is closer to TRBJ1-1. CDR1 is MGHDK and CDR2 is SYGVNS in the germline V gene. This CDR3 has 9 residues. The CDR3 DNA is TGTGCCAGCAGACAAAGGGCTTTCTTT. Residues: CASRQRAFF.

The CDR3 nucleotides read TGTGCCAGCAGCGTTACCCAGTGGCGCGATACGCAGTATTTT. Translated: CASSVTQWRDTQYF. J is TRBJ2-3 and V is TRBV9; D is unclear. Germline V lookup: CDR1 SGDLS, CDR2 YYNGEE. With 2 bases removed from V and 6 bases from J, the gap between germline ends came to 13 bases. The CDR3 covers 14 residues.

This clonotype was detected many times. The chain carries TRBV28 and TRBJ1-1; 9 bases fit TRBD1. From germline, CDR1 is MDHEN and CDR2 SYDVKM. This CDR3 contains 15 residues. Unmatched junction bases numbered 12, after V lost 7 bases and J lost 6 bases. The CDR3 loop reads CASNLQGAIRPEAFF. DNA of the CDR3: TGTGCCAGCAACCTACAGGGGGCCATTCGACCTGAAGCTTTCTTT.

This clonotype showed up just a few times. V and J are TRBV5-4 and TRBJ2-1; 8 positions match TRBD2. The length of the CDR3 is 16 residues. Germline loops: CDR1 SGHNT, CDR2 YYREEE (reference sequence). J lost 4 bases, V lost 4 bases, and 10 bases had no gene match. CDR3 region: CASSPNSGGKYNEQFF. CDR3 in DNA: TGTGCCAGCAGCCCTAATTCGGGGGGGAAATACAATGAGCAGTTCTTC.

This clonotype was counted at least ten times. The V gene is TRBV28, the J gene TRBJ1-1; D may be TRBD1 (5 bases). CDR1 and CDR2 from the germline V gene are MDHEN and SYDVKM. V was clipped by 8 bases and J by 1 base, with 5 bases between them. CDR3 length: 11 residues. DNA of the CDR3: TGTGCCAGCCAGGGGAACACTGAAGCTTTCTTT. Its protein product is CASQGNTEAFF.